This entry describes one TCR beta chain. Its antigen is as yet unknown. Its ends do not fully match the called genes, so a read error is possible. The TCRbeta library incorporated unique molecular identifiers. In TCRdb, the PCR reads were re-called with MiXCR into one record per CDR3 protein. In the table there are about 200,000 distinct CDR3 sequences, approximately 7% of which are singletons. This specimen belongs to a study of T-cell reconstitution after alpha-beta-depleted transplantation in children. Study-level results: It was newly produced T cells that mostly accounted for T-cell counts and diversity one year after transplant. TCRbeta diversity was high at day 60 in some patients (a result of surviving recipient T cells and thymic progenitors). Expanded graft clones numbering several hundred reportedly gave rise to alpha-beta T cells about two months after transplant.

Germline values: CDR1 SGHVS, CDR2 FQNEAQ. The CDR3 runs to 14 residues. This clonotype was obtained from a boy aged 2-9 years with acute lymphoblastic leukemia, due to receive a stem cell transplant. The sample in question was PBMCs, obtained before TCRalphabeta/CD19-depleted stem cell transplant. The V and J genes are TRBV7-8 and TRBJ2-7, with TRBD1 identical over 9 bases. CDR3 DNA sequence: TGTGCCAGCAGAGCCCCGACAGGGGGTCGCGAGCATTACTTC. This encodes CASRAPTGGREHYF.